The 16 T cell receptor beta chains below all came from one sample that was sequenced in a study of shared T cell receptors in the human thymus. The method was immunoSEQ multiplex PCR; TCRdb's version includes in-frame clones alone and lacks a portion of them. Here the sample spans more than 550,000 clones, approximately 85% being singletons. The same data also went into a second study, on human thymus T cells.

The sample comprised thymocytes. The source is a girl less than two years old with a congenital heart defect.

The rearrangement uses TRBV4-3 and TRBJ2-1; 9 bases map to TRBD1. Germline V gene lookup returns CDR1 LGHNA and CDR2 YSLEER. V lost 3 bases and J lost 5; bases outside the gene matches: 8. The CDR3 length is 16 residues. Here the CDR3 DNA reads TGCGCCAGCAGCCACGGAGGACAGGGGCTCGACAATGAGCAGTTCTTC. It specifies CASSHGGQGLDNEQFF.

The V and J genes are TRBV5-1 and TRBJ2-5; 12 positions match TRBD1. The CDR3 has 16 residues. The germline V gene encodes CDR1 SGHRS and CDR2 YFSETQ. The junction had 8 bases not matched to a gene; V was cut back by 3 bases and J by 5 bases. The CDR3: CASSSYRDRGRETQYF. The CDR3 coding sequence is TGCGCCAGCAGCTCGTACCGGGACAGGGGGCGGGAGACCCAGTACTTC.

As to this clone: The same CDR3 is also encoded by other DNA sequences in this sample. V is TRBV20-1 and J is TRBJ1-1; unclear D gene. The CDR3 spans 11 residues. Germline CDR1 is DFQATT and CDR2 is SNEGSKA (reference sequence). Deletions cut 5 bases from V and 0 bases from J, with 4 bases between. The CDR3 DNA reads as TGCAGTGCTCGCGTGAACACTGAAGCTTTCTTT. Protein product: CSARVNTEAFF.

The chain couples TRBV27 to TRBJ2-1; a possible D gene is TRBD2 (5 bases). Germline V gene data show CDR1 as MNHEY and CDR2 as SMNVEV (reference sequence). With 3 bases removed from V and 0 bases from J, the gap between germline ends came to 18 bases. The CDR3 has 18 amino acids. The CDR3 nucleotides are TGTGCCAGCAGTTTGGGAGCCGCCATCTACCTCTCCTACAATGAGCAGTTCTTC. Residues: CASSLGAAIYLSYNEQFF.

The J gene is TRBJ2-3, the V gene TRBV6-6, with D possibly TRBD1 on 6 matching bases. With 1 base removed from V and 4 bases from J, the gap between germline ends came to 9 bases. The CDR3 extends over 14 amino acids. Germline CDR1 MNHNY, CDR2 SVGAGI (reference sequence). The CDR3 coding sequence is TGTGCCAGCAGTTACTTAAACAGGGCAGATACGCAGTATTTT. Translated, it gives CASSYLNRADTQYF.

J is TRBJ1-2 and V is TRBV5-1; D not resolved. The V end was cut by 2 bases, the J end by 0 bases, with 14 bases between. Germline CDR1 SGHRS, CDR2 YFSETQ. The CDR3 is 16 residues long. The CDR3 DNA sequence: TGCGCCAGCAGCTTTGGCAGAAGTAAAGCTAACTATGGCTACACCTTC. It is translated as CASSFGRSKANYGYTF.

This chain connects TRBV30 to TRBJ2-2, with 7 bases identical to TRBD1. Germline-derived CDR1 and CDR2 are GTSNPN and SVGIG (reference sequence). The CDR3 is made up of 15 amino acids. The V and J ends lost 0 bases and 5 bases, in that order; junction bases with no gene match: 6. CDR3: CAWSVETGRTGELFF. The DNA for the CDR3 is TGTGCCTGGAGTGTGGAGACAGGGCGGACCGGGGAGCTGTTTTTT.

Only one count was recorded for this clone. The chain links TRBV12-5 to TRBJ1-1; no definite D call. Germline CDR1 is LGHNT and CDR2 is FRNRAP. The CDR3 contains 13 residues. Trimming removed 2 bases from V and 3 bases from J, with 7 bases in between. The chain's CDR3 is CASGLFPDTEAFF. In DNA form, the CDR3 reads TGTGCTAGTGGTTTGTTCCCCGACACTGAAGCTTTCTTT.

The V gene is TRBV5-6, the J gene TRBJ2-3; D perhaps matches TRBD1 (5 bases). V lost 3 bases to trimming and J lost 0 bases, with 5 bases between them. CDR3 length: 13 amino acids. CDR1 and CDR2 from the germline V gene are SGHDT and YYEEEE. The DNA of the CDR3 is TGTGCCAGCAGCTGGACAAGCACAGATACGCAGTATTTT. Translated, it gives CASSWTSTDTQYF.

J is TRBJ1-1 and V is TRBV27, with TRBD1 identical over 9 bases. Germline CDR1 is MNHEY and CDR2 is SMNVEV (reference sequence). The ends lost 8 bases at V and 1 base at J; junction bases unmatched: 14. This CDR3 region has 17 residues. The CDR3 DNA follows: TGTGCCAGCGGTAATCCGGGACAGGGAAATTGGAACACTGAAGCTTTCTTT. Amino acids: CASGNPGQGNWNTEAFF.

The chain combines TRBV7-9 with TRBJ1-2, with D perhaps matching TRBD1 (6 bases). The germline V gene has CDR1 SEHNR and CDR2 FQNEAQ (reference sequence). The length of the CDR3 is 14 residues. V shed 4 bases and J shed 5 bases, with 14 bases lying between them. The CDR3 protein is CASSSTGTLYGYTF. CDR3 DNA sequence: TGTGCCAGCAGCTCTACCGGGACACTTTATGGCTACACCTTC.

The chain employs TRBV2 and TRBJ1-2; maybe TRBD1 (5 bases). V dropped 4 bases and J dropped 6 bases, with 12 bases sitting between them. This CDR3 is built from 13 residues. The V gene's germline CDR1 is SNHLY and CDR2 FYNNEI. The CDR3 is CASSAEGEDGYTF. The CDR3, as DNA: TGTGCCAGCAGTGCGGAAGGGGAGGATGGCTACACCTTC.

On this clone itself: This sample includes further DNA sequences coding for the same CDR3. The V call is TRBV19, the J call TRBJ1-1; D gene uncertain. V was shortened by 1 base and J by 1 base, with 7 bases between the two germline ends. The CDR3 contains 14 residues. Per germline, CDR1 LNHDA and CDR2 SQIVND (reference sequence). CDR3 region: CASSIGRGNTEAFF. DNA of the CDR3: TGTGCCAGTAGTATAGGCCGGGGGAACACTGAAGCTTTCTTT.

For the CDR3, the DNA is TGTGCCAGCAGCCCCGGGACAGGGAGTACCAATGAGCAGTTCTTC. Translation: CASSPGTGSTNEQFF. The chain has TRBV7-3 and TRBJ2-1; TRBD1 matches 9 bases. CDR3 length: 15 residues. With V trimmed by 5 bases and J by 6 bases, 8 bases remained unmatched. Per the germline V gene, CDR1 is SGHTA and CDR2 is FQGTGA. Supplemented by reference TRBV7-3 and TRBJ2-1, the full variable domain reads GAGVSQTPSNKVTEKGKYVELRCDPISGHTALYWYRQSLGQGPEFLIYFQGTGAADDSGLPNDRFFAVRPEGSVSTLKIQRTERGDSAVYLCASSPGTGSTNEQFFGPGTRLTVL.

The chain uses TRBV27 and TRBJ2-3; 9 bases line up with TRBD1. Germline V CDR1 and CDR2: MNHEY, SMNVEV (reference sequence). V was pared by 4 bases and J by 14 bases, with 7 bases of the junction left unmatched. The CDR3 sequence is 12 residues long. The chain's CDR3 is CASSSGQGCWYF. The CDR3 bases are TGTGCCAGCAGTTCGGGACAGGGTTGCTGGTATTTT.

This clone came up once. J is TRBJ2-7 and V is TRBV25-1; D ambiguous. Germline V lookup: CDR1 MGHDK, CDR2 SYGVNS. The CDR3 consists of 17 residues. V shed 2 bases and J shed 0 bases, with 17 bases lying between them. CDR3 coding DNA: TGTGCCAGCAGTGAAATAACTTTAGGCGGCAGCTCCTACGAGCAGTACTTC. The encoded protein is CASSEITLGGSSYEQYF.